This TCR beta chain was found in a study of blood T cell repertoires in COVID-19. Study-wide context: T cells, B-cell-depleted T cells, or PBMCs provided the cDNA or gDNA that served as material.

In the source study's methods: Cell counts per sample came from amplifying reference gene primers. Measured with immunoSEQ multiplex PCR; TCRdb has only the in-frame clones, and not every one. V, J and clone size were drawn from that table, and D and trimming were deduced from the DNA. The repertoire has 200,000 to 250,000 clones, around 89% of them found once; the top ten carry 0.87%. Ages ranged from about 18 to 89 years, with residence in approximately 25 US areas. Cohorts were assigned according to the clinical history that participants reported. Sequenced sample: PBMCs or T cells enriched from blood (not recorded which). The receptor's source is a man in his forties or fifties who had been exposed to COVID-19.

CDR3 sequence reads: CASSAGQGNTEAFF. The CDR3 DNA follows: TGTGCCAGCAGCGCAGGACAGGGGAACACTGAAGCTTTCTTT. The chain employs TRBV9 and TRBJ1-1, with 8 bases that match TRBD1. This CDR3 comprises 14 residues. With V trimmed by 3 bases and J by 1 base, 2 bases remained unmatched. Germline V gene sequence: CDR1 SGDLS, CDR2 YYNGEE.